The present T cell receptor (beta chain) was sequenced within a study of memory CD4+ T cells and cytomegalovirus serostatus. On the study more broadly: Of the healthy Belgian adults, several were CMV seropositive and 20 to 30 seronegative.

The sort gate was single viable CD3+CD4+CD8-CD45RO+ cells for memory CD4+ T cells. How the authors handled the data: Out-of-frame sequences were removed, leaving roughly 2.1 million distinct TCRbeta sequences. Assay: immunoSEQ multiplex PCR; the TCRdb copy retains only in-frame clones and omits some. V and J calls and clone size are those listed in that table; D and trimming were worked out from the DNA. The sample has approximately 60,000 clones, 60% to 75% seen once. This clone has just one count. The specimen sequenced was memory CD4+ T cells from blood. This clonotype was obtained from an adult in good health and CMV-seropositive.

CDR3 coding DNA: TGTGCCTGCCCAGGCAGAGGTGCAACTAATGAAAAACTGTTTTTT. Residues: CACPGRGATNEKLFF. V is TRBV30 and J is TRBJ1-4; no definite D call. V dropped 6 bases and J dropped 0 bases, with 14 bases sitting between them. The germline CDR1 and CDR2 sequences are GTSNPN and SVGIG (reference sequence). This CDR3 comprises 15 residues. Together with reference TRBV30 and TRBJ1-4, the CDR3 gives the full variable domain: SQTIHQWPATLVQPVGSPLSLECTVEGTSNPNLYWYRQAAGRGLQLLFYSVGIGQISSEVPQNLSASRPQDRQFILSSKKLLLSDSGFYLCACPGRGATNEKLFFGSGTQLSVL.